The 24 T cell receptor beta chains listed next were all sequenced from one sample in a study of OX40 agonist ivuxolimab in advanced cancers. Library preparation was by the immunoSEQ multiplex PCR assay. TCRdb provides this immuneACCESS table in a form limited to in-frame rearrangements. Some clones are lacking; in checked studies, under half of them reflect an unresolved V gene, and why the rest are absent is not known. Within this sample are 80,000 to 95,000 clones, with about 86% of them counted one time only. The biggest ten clones account for approximately 1.9% of the sample. This sample comprised CD4+ or CD8+ T cells sorted from blood, obtained in a trial of the OX40 agonist ivuxolimab. Receptor source: an adult with an advanced solid tumor such as melanoma, head and neck, liver or kidney cancer.

The chain uses TRBV10-3 and TRBJ2-5, with 8 bases lining up with TRBD1. This CDR3 spans 15 amino acids. Trimming at V came to 2 bases and at J to 4 bases, leaving 6 bases not matched to a gene. Germline V gives CDR1 ENHRY, CDR2 SYGVKD. CDR3 bases: TGTGCCATCAGTGAGATCGGGACAGGATCAGAGACCCAGTACTTC. Its protein is CAISEIGTGSETQYF.

This clone was detected a few times. The chain joins TRBV7-6 to TRBJ2-2; D call uncertain. V was pared by 5 bases and J by 1 base, with 14 bases between. Germline CDR1 and CDR2: SGHVS and FNYEAQ. The CDR3 extends over 16 amino acids. The CDR3 sequence: CASSVSIPGNTGELFF. CDR3 DNA: TGTGCCAGCAGCGTCTCGATTCCGGGGAACACCGGGGAGCTGTTTTTT.

This clone has a single count. The V gene is TRBV10-2, the J gene TRBJ2-4, with D tentatively TRBD2 (5 bases). V gave up 2 bases and J gave up 6 bases, with 8 bases separating them. CDR3 size: 13 residues. CDR1 and CDR2 (germline): WSHSY, SAAADI. CDR3 residues: CASSERRVNIQYF. In DNA, the CDR3 is TGCGCCAGCAGTGAGCGGCGGGTAAACATTCAGTACTTC.

The chain recombines TRBV5-1 with TRBJ2-5; TRBD1 aligns across 9 bases. Germline V gene lookup returns CDR1 SGHRS and CDR2 YFSETQ. The ends lost 4 bases at V and 5 bases at J; junction bases unmatched: 12. The length of the CDR3 is 16 residues. The CDR3 region has the DNA TGCGCCAGCAGCCCCGGGACAGGGATGGGGATGGAGACCCAGTACTTC. It specifies CASSPGTGMGMETQYF. The full variable domain, rest sourced from reference TRBV5-1 and TRBJ2-5, is KAGVTQTPRYLIKTRGQQVTLSCSPISGHRSVSWYQQTPGQGLQFLFEYFSETQRNKGNFPGRFSGRQFSNSRSEMNVSTLELGDSALYLCASSPGTGMGMETQYFGPGTRLLVL.

V is TRBV11-2 and J is TRBJ2-7; D unresolved. There are 13 residues in the CDR3. Trimming stripped 3 bases from V and 7 bases from J, with 13 bases between. Germline CDR1 SGHAT, CDR2 FQNNGV. DNA of the CDR3: TGTGCCAGCAGCTTCGCCGGGCCTGGGGAGCAGTACTTC. Amino acids: CASSFAGPGEQYF.

A single count supports this clone. This chain uses TRBV27 with TRBJ1-1; the D is unclear. Germline assignment: CDR1 MNHEY and CDR2 SMNVEV (reference sequence). This CDR3 spans 14 amino acids. V was pared by 2 bases and J by 6 bases, with 13 bases between. In nucleotides, the CDR3 is TGTGCCAGCAGTTTAGCTGGAACGGCGGCTGAAGCTTTCTTT. This sequence encodes CASSLAGTAAEAFF.

The chain combines TRBV5-4 with TRBJ2-4, with D possibly being TRBD1 or TRBD2 (6 bases each). This CDR3 region has 17 residues. CDR1 and CDR2 (germline): SGHNT, YYREEE (reference sequence). V lost 2 bases and J 3 bases, leaving 18 bases between the germline ends. CDR3 DNA: TGTGCCAGCAGCTTACAGGGAGGCACCCGAGGCAAAAACATTCAGTACTTC. Protein product: CASSLQGGTRGKNIQYF.

The chain's CDR3 is CASSFVGLPQYF. CDR3 nucleotides: TGTGCCAGCAGTTTTGTGGGATTGCCCCAGTACTTC. This sequence joins TRBV27 and TRBJ2-5, with D unclear. Trimming left V 3 bases short and J 9 bases short, with 11 bases between. The length of the CDR3 is 12 residues. Looked up from germline, CDR1 is MNHEY and CDR2 is SMNVEV (reference sequence).

This rearrangement joins TRBV5-5 to TRBJ1-5; no clear D. With 0 bases removed from V and 3 bases from J, the gap between germline ends came to 10 bases. Germline V gene lookup returns CDR1 SGHKS and CDR2 YYEKEE (reference sequence). The CDR3 covers 15 residues. CDR3 amino acids: CASSLVVDLNQPQHF. CDR3 in DNA: TGTGCCAGCAGCTTGGTGGTCGACCTCAATCAGCCCCAGCATTTT. The variable domain in full, with the rest retrieved from reference TRBV5-5 and TRBJ1-5, is DAGVTQSPTHLIKTRGQQVTLRCSPISGHKSVSWYQQVLGQGPQFIFQYYEKEERGRGNFPDRFSARQFPNYSSELNVNALLLGDSALYLCASSLVVDLNQPQHFGDGTRLSIL.

This clone has a handful of counts. CDR3 residues: CASSPGNTGELFF. CDR3 in DNA: TGTGCCAGCAGCCCAGGAAACACCGGGGAGCTGTTTTTT. The chain uses TRBV7-3 and TRBJ2-2; no firm D call. The CDR3 is 13 amino acids. Germline V gene data show CDR1 as SGHTA and CDR2 as FQGTGA. Trimming pared 5 bases from V and 2 bases from J, leaving 6 bases between.

The chain carries TRBV6-1 and TRBJ2-2, with D perhaps matching TRBD2 (5 bases). CDR3 length: 15 residues. Looked up from germline, CDR1 is MNHNS and CDR2 is SASEGT. Trimming shortened V by 6 bases and J by 7 bases, and 18 bases separated the two germline ends. CDR3 sequence (DNA): TGTGCCAGCAGCCTTAATTGGTCCGCGGGCGGGGAGCTGTTTTTT. Translation: CASSLNWSAGGELFF.

The V and J genes are TRBV11-2 and TRBJ2-2, with D maybe TRBD1 (6 bases). Germline V lookup: CDR1 SGHAT, CDR2 FQNNGV. The V end lost 6 bases, the J end lost 6 bases, and 14 bases lay between the germline ends. This CDR3 contains 14 residues. Here the CDR3 reads CASSAGARPGELFF. In nucleotides, the CDR3 is TGTGCCAGCAGTGCAGGGGCCCGACCCGGGGAGCTGTTTTTT.

The chain employs TRBV27 and TRBJ2-7; 12 nucleotides align to TRBD2. The CDR3 spans 16 residues. The junction had 7 bases not matched to a gene; V was cut back by 5 bases and J by 2 bases. Germline loops: CDR1 MNHEY, CDR2 SMNVEV (reference sequence). CDR3 residues: CASSPLAGGKAYEQYF. The CDR3 bases are TGTGCCAGCAGTCCCCTAGCGGGGGGGAAAGCCTACGAGCAGTACTTC.

The chain couples TRBV6-6 to TRBJ1-3; D gene uncertain. Germline loops: CDR1 MNHNY, CDR2 SVGAGI (reference sequence). The CDR3 contains 16 residues. The V end lost 1 base, the J end lost 4 bases, and 14 bases lay between the germline ends. The CDR3 DNA reads TGTGCCAGCAGTTACTTACCTTCGGGGTCCGGAAACACCATATATTTT. Its protein is CASSYLPSGSGNTIYF.

This rearrangement joins TRBV6-1 to TRBJ1-1; perhaps TRBD1 as D (6 bases). This CDR3 has 14 amino acids. Germline loops: CDR1 MNHNS, CDR2 SASEGT. Trimming left V 8 bases short and J 1 base short, with 14 bases between. CDR3 loop: CASAIVGGNTEAFF. CDR3 nucleotides: TGTGCCAGCGCAATTGTAGGGGGGAACACTGAAGCTTTCTTT.

The CDR3 here is CASSPFTASSGNTIYF. CDR3 coding DNA: TGTGCCAGCTCCCCTTTCACGGCGAGCTCTGGAAACACCATATATTTT. This chain uses TRBV5-5 with TRBJ1-3; D is ambiguous. The CDR3 is 16 residues long. The ends were cut back, 7 bases at V and 0 bases at J, with 17 bases in the middle. Germline CDR1 SGHKS, CDR2 YYEKEE (reference sequence).

The CDR3 reads CASSRAGQENTEAFF. Written as DNA, the CDR3 is TGTGCCAGCAGCCGGGCAGGACAGGAGAACACTGAAGCTTTCTTT. This rearrangement joins TRBV4-2 to TRBJ1-1, with 7 positions matching TRBD1. J gave up 1 base and V 4 bases, and 6 bases lay outside the gene matches. Per the germline V gene, CDR1 is LGHNA and CDR2 is YNFKEQ. This CDR3 contains 15 residues.

The chain recombines TRBV7-7 with TRBJ2-1; 8 bases agree with TRBD2. The CDR3 consists of 16 residues. J was trimmed by 6 bases and V by 5 bases; bases with no gene match: 12. Germline CDR1 is SSHAT and CDR2 is FNYEAQ (reference sequence). CDR3 protein: CASSNNPGGATNEQFF. The CDR3 DNA sequence: TGTGCCAGCAGCAATAACCCCGGGGGGGCAACCAATGAGCAGTTCTTC.

The chain joins TRBV5-1 to TRBJ2-7, with D perhaps matching TRBD1 (5 bases). The germline V gene has CDR1 SGHRS and CDR2 YFSETQ. This CDR3 is 14 amino acids long. Deletions cut 0 bases from V and 5 bases from J, with 12 bases between. CDR3 DNA: TGCGCCAGCAGCTTGGGAGGTACAGGTGACGAGCAGTACTTC. Translating gives CASSLGGTGDEQYF. Full variable domain (rest looked up from reference TRBV5-1 and TRBJ2-7): KAGVTQTPRYLIKTRGQQVTLSCSPISGHRSVSWYQQTPGQGLQFLFEYFSETQRNKGNFPGRFSGRQFSNSRSEMNVSTLELGDSALYLCASSLGGTGDEQYFGPGTRLTVT.

This sequence joins TRBV7-8 and TRBJ2-1, with D perhaps TRBD1 (6 bases). Trimming stripped 1 base from V and 0 bases from J, with 16 bases between. CDR3 size: 18 residues. CDR1 and CDR2 from the germline V gene are SGHVS and FQNEAQ. Written as DNA, the CDR3 is TGTGCCAGCAGCTTAGGTGTGGACAGAAAAAGCTCCTACAATGAGCAGTTCTTC. Amino acid sequence: CASSLGVDRKSSYNEQFF. The variable domain in full, completed from reference TRBV7-8 and TRBJ2-1, reads GAGVSQSPRYKVAKRGQDVALRCDPISGHVSLFWYQQALGQGPEFLTYFQNEAQLDKSGLPSDRFFAERPEGSVSTLKIQRTQQEDSAVYLCASSLGVDRKSSYNEQFFGPGTRLTVL.

V gene TRBV9 combines with J gene TRBJ2-2; unclear D gene. The CDR3 loop spans 13 amino acids. Per the germline V gene, CDR1 is SGDLS and CDR2 is YYNGEE. Trimming took 0 bases from V and 3 from J, leaving 3 bases between them. In DNA form, the CDR3 reads TGTGCCAGCAGCGTAGACTACACCGGGGAGCTGTTTTTT. As protein: CASSVDYTGELFF.

This rearrangement joins TRBV5-8 to TRBJ2-1; 10 nucleotides line up with TRBD1. The CDR3 sequence is 17 residues long. Germline CDR1 and CDR2: SGHTS and YDEGEE. The V and J ends lost 0 bases and 6 bases, in that order; junction bases with no gene match: 9. DNA for the CDR3: TGTGCCAGCAGCTTGGGATGGGGACGGGACAGGGGCAATGAGCAGTTCTTC. It specifies CASSLGWGRDRGNEQFF.

The chain recombines TRBV9 with TRBJ2-7, with 8 bases fitting TRBD1. CDR1 and CDR2 (germline): SGDLS, YYNGEE. The CDR3 consists of 14 residues. V was pared by 0 bases and J by 8 bases, with 7 bases of the junction left unmatched. The CDR3 DNA is TGTGCCAGCAGCGTAGGTGTCGGACAGGGTCAGCAGTACTTC. As protein: CASSVGVGQGQQYF. Looking up the rest from reference TRBV9 and TRBJ2-7 gives the full variable domain: DSGVTQTPKHLITATGQRVTLRCSPRSGDLSVYWYQQSLDQGLQFLIQYYNGEERAKGNILERFSAQQFPDLHSELNLSSLELGDSALYFCASSVGVGQGQQYFGPGTRLTVT.

V gene TRBV5-6 combines with J gene TRBJ2-3; possibly TRBD1 or TRBD2 for D (5 bases each). Trimming left V 0 bases short and J 8 bases short, with 13 bases between. This CDR3 has 14 amino acids. Germline lookup yields CDR1 SGHDT and CDR2 YYEEEE. The CDR3 here is CASSLGGRGLTQYF. In DNA form, the CDR3 reads TGTGCCAGCAGCTTGGGGGGCCGGGGCCTTACGCAGTATTTT. The full variable domain, its missing parts supplied by reference TRBV5-6 and TRBJ2-3, is DAGVTQSPTHLIKTRGQQVTLRCSPKSGHDTVSWYQQALGQGPQFIFQYYEEEERQRGNFPDRFSGHQFPNYSSELNVNALLLGDSALYLCASSLGGRGLTQYFGPGTRLTVL.